These 31 T cell receptor beta chains came from one sample sequenced in a study of blood T cell repertoires in COVID-19 (dated by TCRdb to the early 2020s). Library method: the immunoSEQ multiplex PCR assay. TCRdb took over this immuneACCESS table, retaining in-frame rearrangements with V and J assigned. Such tables are incomplete; in checked studies, under half of the missing clones stem from an unresolved V gene, and the remainder is unexplained. The sample has under 100,000 clones on record, around 85% of them singletons. Jointly, the top ten make up approximately 25% of the sample. The sequenced material came from peripheral blood. Receptors originate from a man of 80 years or more with active or convalescent COVID-19.

The sample holds a few counts of this clone. The chain has TRBV5-4 and TRBJ2-7; 10 bases line up with TRBD1. J lost 5 bases, V lost 5 bases, and 10 bases had no gene match. CDR3 length equals 15 residues. CDR1 is SGHNT and CDR2 is YYREEE in the germline V gene (reference sequence). CDR3 region: CASRPGQGGFDEQYF. CDR3 sequence (DNA): TGTGCCAGCAGACCCGGACAGGGGGGTTTCGACGAGCAGTACTTC.

This clone was found a few times. The rearrangement joins TRBV19 to TRBJ1-1; perhaps TRBD1 as D (6 bases). V was pared by 6 bases and J by 5 bases, with 22 bases between. This CDR3 contains 16 residues. CDR1 and CDR2 (germline): LNHDA, SQIVND (reference sequence). The CDR3 sequence is CASSPRGTGVSTEAFF. In DNA form, the CDR3 reads TGTGCCAGTAGCCCTAGGGGGACCGGGGTCTCGACTGAAGCTTTCTTT.

The chain is built from TRBV19 and TRBJ2-7; D uncertain. The CDR3 is 13 amino acids. Deletions cut 4 bases from V and 1 base from J, with 8 bases between. The V gene's germline CDR1 is LNHDA and CDR2 SQIVND (reference sequence). CDR3 region: CASSTSLSYEQYF. In DNA, the CDR3 is TGTGCCAGTAGTACCTCCCTTTCCTACGAGCAGTACTTC.

V and J are TRBV18 and TRBJ2-3; D not certain. The V gene's germline CDR1 is KGHSH and CDR2 LQKENI. The V gene lost 6 bases and the J gene lost 2 bases, with 6 bases spanning the gap. This CDR3 is built from 12 residues. In nucleotides, the CDR3 is TGTGCCAGCTCTAGAGCCACAGATACGCAGTATTTT. Protein: CASSRATDTQYF.

The gene calls are TRBV18 and TRBJ2-2; 10 positions agree with TRBD1. The V segment lost 4 bases and the J segment 11 bases; nucleotides outside the gene matches: 7. From germline, CDR1 is KGHSH and CDR2 LQKENI. The CDR3 is made up of 14 amino acids. The CDR3 coding sequence is TGTGCCAGCTCACAGCGGGACAGGGGAAGTGAGCTGTTTTTT. Translating it yields CASSQRDRGSELFF.

This chain links TRBV3-1 (or the pseudogene TRBV3-2) with TRBJ1-2, with TRBD1 as a possible D gene (5 bases). Trimming took off 0 bases at V and 4 bases at J, with 12 bases between the two ends. Per the germline V gene, CDR1 is LGHDT and CDR2 is YNNKEL (reference sequence). CDR3 length: 15 residues. CDR3 amino acids: CASSQDSSGVYGYTF. The CDR3 DNA reads as TGTGCCAGCAGCCAAGATAGTTCGGGGGTCTATGGCTACACCTTC.

The genes are TRBV7-9 and TRBJ2-5; 9 bases align to TRBD2. Germline V gene lookup returns CDR1 SEHNR and CDR2 FQNEAQ (reference sequence). The junction had 11 bases not matched to a gene; V was cut back by 6 bases and J by 9 bases. CDR3 length equals 14 residues. CDR3 DNA sequence: TGTGCCAGCAGTGCTAGCGGGGCCTTAAGGCCCCAGTACTTC. Its protein product is CASSASGALRPQYF.

The chain uses TRBV21-1 and TRBJ2-1; the DNA was not used to check the table's D call, TRBD2. TRBV21-1 is a pseudogene segment. The CDR3 is 18 amino acids. The CDR3 DNA follows: TGTGCCAGCAGCAAAGCCCGGGACTTCCCCGCAATTTACAATGAGCAGTTCTTC. Its translation: CASSKARDFPAIYNEQFF.

The V call is TRBV5-1, the J call TRBJ1-4, with a weak D call TRBD1 (6 bases). Germline assignment: CDR1 SGHRS and CDR2 YFSETQ. The CDR3 covers 16 residues. Trimming pared 0 bases from V and 4 bases from J, leaving 13 bases between. The CDR3 loop is CASSLARTADNEKLFF. CDR3 nucleotide sequence: TGCGCCAGCAGCTTGGCCAGGACAGCGGATAATGAAAAACTGTTTTTT.

V is TRBV13 and J is TRBJ1-4; 8 bases are a match to TRBD1. The V gene end was trimmed by 4 bases and the J gene end by 8 bases; junction bases not matched to a gene: 15. The germline V gene has CDR1 PRHDT and CDR2 FYEKMQ (reference sequence). The length of the CDR3 is 17 residues. In nucleotides, the CDR3 is TGTGCCAGCAGCTCACCCAAAGGCAGGGGGCTCGGAGAAAAACTGTTTTTT. Its protein is CASSSPKGRGLGEKLFF.

Many counts were recorded for this clone. The chain has TRBV4-1 and TRBJ2-2; possible D gene TRBD1, 5 bases. The germline CDR1 and CDR2 sequences are MGHRA and YSYEKL. V lost 1 base to trimming and J lost 6 bases, with 12 bases between them. The CDR3 has 15 amino acids. This CDR3 is CASSQAGSIPGELFF. DNA for the CDR3: TGCGCCAGCAGCCAAGCAGGGTCGATTCCCGGGGAGCTGTTTTTT.

This clone came up once. This sequence joins TRBV5-4 and TRBJ2-7; 8 positions match TRBD1. CDR1 and CDR2 (germline): SGHNT, YYREEE (reference sequence). This CDR3 is built from 12 residues. Germline trimming cut 8 bases from V and 4 bases from J; bases unmatched to any gene: 5. The CDR3 reads CASRGTGYEQYF. CDR3 coding DNA: TGTGCCAGTAGAGGGACAGGTTACGAGCAGTACTTC.

The chain combines TRBV6-6 with TRBJ2-2, with 9 bases fitting TRBD1. CDR3 length equals 16 residues. Germline V gene sequence: CDR1 MNHNY, CDR2 SVGAGI (reference sequence). V shed 3 bases, J shed 4 bases, and the junction held 6 bases outside the gene matches. The CDR3 DNA follows: TGTGCCAGCAGTTATGTAGGGACAGGGCCCACCGGGGAGCTGTTTTTT. It encodes CASSYVGTGPTGELFF.

A word on this clone: Relative to the germline gene, one junction end is altered; a read error may explain this. The chain recombines TRBV6-5 with TRBJ2-7; D possibly corresponds to TRBD1 (6 bases). This CDR3 contains 11 residues. The germline gives CDR1 MNHEY, CDR2 SVGAGI. CDR3 residues: CASSYGQILTF. The CDR3 coding sequence is TGTGCCAGCAGTTACGGACAGATTTTAACATTC.

J is TRBJ2-3 and V is TRBV30; 7 nucleotides match TRBD1. J lost 4 bases, V lost 3 bases, and 7 bases had no gene match. The CDR3 is made up of 14 amino acids. The V gene's germline CDR1 is GTSNPN and CDR2 SVGIG (reference sequence). The CDR3: CAWSEGTDPDTQYF. The CDR3 region has the DNA TGTGCCTGGAGCGAAGGGACAGATCCAGATACGCAGTATTTT.

This chain connects TRBV7-2 to TRBJ2-3; 7 nucleotides match TRBD1. Unmatched junction bases numbered 2, after V lost 3 bases and J lost 2 bases. CDR3 length: 14 amino acids. Germline V lookup: CDR1 SGHTA, CDR2 FQGNSA. CDR3 in DNA: TGTGCCAGCAGCTTCGGGACAGACACAGATACGCAGTATTTT. Protein product: CASSFGTDTDTQYF.

This clone was recorded only once. The chain is built from TRBV5-6 and TRBJ2-2, with TRBD2 matching over 12 bases. The CDR3 totals 15 residues. V shed 0 bases and J 6 bases; nucleotides not matched to a gene: 0. Germline lookup yields CDR1 SGHDT and CDR2 YYEEEE. The CDR3 loop is CASSLGLAGAGELFF. The CDR3 bases are TGTGCCAGCAGCTTGGGACTAGCGGGGGCCGGGGAGCTGTTTTTT. The entire variable domain, with the rest obtained from reference TRBV5-6 and TRBJ2-2, is as follows: DAGVTQSPTHLIKTRGQQVTLRCSPKSGHDTVSWYQQALGQGPQFIFQYYEEEERQRGNFPDRFSGHQFPNYSSELNVNALLLGDSALYLCASSLGLAGAGELFFGEGSRLTVL.

The sample holds a few counts of this clone. The genes are TRBV18 and TRBJ1-4; D is undetermined. This CDR3 is 14 amino acids long. V shed 6 bases and J shed 3 bases, with 11 bases lying between them. The germline V gene encodes CDR1 KGHSH and CDR2 LQKENI. For the CDR3, the DNA is TGTGCCAGCTCCCTCGCCCCGGCTAATGAAAAACTGTTTTTT. It is translated as CASSLAPANEKLFF.

V and J are TRBV5-1 and TRBJ1-4; D remains unclear. The CDR3 has 16 residues. In germline, CDR1 is SGHRS, CDR2 YFSETQ. Trimming stripped 0 bases from V and 1 base from J, with 10 bases between. The CDR3 spells CASSLVGRGTNEKLFF. CDR3 coding DNA: TGCGCCAGCAGCTTGGTTGGGCGGGGAACTAATGAAAAACTGTTTTTT.

There are a few counts of this clone. This chain connects TRBV9 to TRBJ1-3; 8 nucleotides agree with TRBD1. Unmatched junction bases numbered 9, after V lost 4 bases and J lost 3 bases. The germline CDR1 and CDR2 sequences are SGDLS and YYNGEE. This CDR3 is 16 amino acids long. The CDR3 here is CASSPRPGQVGNTIYF. In DNA, the CDR3 is TGTGCCAGCAGCCCGAGACCGGGACAGGTTGGAAACACCATATATTTT.

V usage is TRBV19 and J usage is TRBJ1-1; D is ambiguous. Between the trimmed V and J ends, which lost 5 bases and 1 base, there was a span of 8 bases. The CDR3 is made up of 13 amino acids. Germline CDR1 is LNHDA and CDR2 is SQIVND (reference sequence). As DNA, the CDR3 is TGTGCCAGTAGTCTACCCGGGAACACTGAAGCTTTCTTT. Amino acids: CASSLPGNTEAFF.

The chain uses TRBV5-1 and TRBJ2-2; TRBD2 agrees at 8 bases. In germline, CDR1 is SGHRS, CDR2 YFSETQ. V lost 0 bases, J lost 6 bases, and 7 bases stayed unmatched. This CDR3 contains 16 residues. The CDR3 reads CASSLAGRAVAGELFF. The CDR3 DNA follows: TGCGCCAGCAGCTTGGCCGGGAGGGCAGTTGCCGGGGAGCTGTTTTTT.

The V and J genes are TRBV6-2 or TRBV6-3 and TRBJ1-1; D is unclear. Trimming shortened V by 0 bases and J by 7 bases, and 9 bases separated the two germline ends. Germline assignment: CDR1 MNHEY and CDR2 SVGEGT. This CDR3 comprises 13 residues. CDR3 sequence reads: CASSYSRFSEAFF. As DNA, the CDR3 is TGTGCCAGCAGTTACTCGAGGTTCAGTGAAGCTTTCTTT.

This clone has more than one count but fewer than ten. V gene TRBV6-5 combines with J gene TRBJ1-2; D possibly corresponds to TRBD1 (6 bases). Per germline, CDR1 MNHEY and CDR2 SVGAGI. V was clipped by 6 bases and J by 2 bases, with 16 bases between them. CDR3 length: 15 amino acids. CDR3 amino acids: CASRTRDTLNYGYTF. The CDR3 nucleotides are TGTGCCAGCAGAACCCGGGACACCCTGAACTATGGCTACACCTTC.

The V gene is TRBV7-2, the J gene TRBJ2-1, with TRBD1 matching 7 bases. The length of the CDR3 is 16 residues. CDR1 is SGHTA, CDR2 FQGNSA, per germline. With V trimmed by 5 bases and J by 0 bases, 7 bases remained unmatched. CDR3 protein: CASSTDRATSYNEQFF. As DNA, the CDR3 is TGTGCCAGCAGCACCGACAGGGCTACCTCCTACAATGAGCAGTTCTTC.

This chain joins TRBV16 and TRBJ1-2; D is unresolved. Trimming pared 0 bases from V and 1 base from J, leaving 9 bases between. The CDR3 is made up of 15 amino acids. Per the germline V gene, CDR1 is KGHSY and CDR2 is FQNENV. The CDR3 nucleotides are TGTGCCAGCAGCCAATCAGCACTCAATAACTATGGCTACACCTTC. It codes for CASSQSALNNYGYTF.

This clone has only a few counts. CDR3: CASSSQGAQGYTF. Here the CDR3 DNA reads TGTGCCAGCAGCTCACAGGGGGCGCAAGGCTACACCTTC. V gene TRBV7-2 combines with J gene TRBJ1-2; 9 nucleotides agree with TRBD1. Germline lookup yields CDR1 SGHTA and CDR2 FQGNSA. V lost 4 bases, J lost 8 bases, and 5 bases stayed unmatched. This CDR3 comprises 13 residues.

This chain joins TRBV15 and TRBJ2-7; TRBD2 aligns across 8 bases. The germline gives CDR1 LNHNV, CDR2 YYDKDF (reference sequence). The CDR3 has 14 amino acids. With 3 bases clipped from V and 1 base from J, the junction kept 2 bases outside the gene matches. CDR3 coding DNA: TGTGCCACCAGCAGCAGACTAGCGTCCTACGAGCAGTACTTC. Translation gives CATSSRLASYEQYF.

The chain uses TRBV5-1 and TRBJ2-2; the D gene is possibly TRBD1 (5 bases). Germline CDR1 is SGHRS and CDR2 is YFSETQ. Trimming took off 0 bases at V and 1 base at J, with 10 bases between the two ends. This CDR3 has 16 amino acids. CDR3 coding DNA: TGCGCCAGCAGCTTGGAACGTCAGGGGAACACCGGGGAGCTGTTTTTT. It yields the protein CASSLERQGNTGELFF.

This clone was observed once. V gene TRBV7-9 combines with J gene TRBJ2-2, with a weak D call TRBD2 (5 bases). The V and J ends lost 7 bases and 3 bases respectively, with 18 bases between them. Germline assignment: CDR1 SEHNR and CDR2 FQNEAQ (reference sequence). The CDR3 is 16 residues long. The CDR3 spells CASTLRGLQHTGELFF. The CDR3 DNA reads TGTGCCAGCACCCTACGCGGACTCCAGCACACCGGGGAGCTGTTTTTT.

V and J are TRBV2 and TRBJ1-2; D gene uncertain. CDR1 SNHLY and CDR2 FYNNEI come from the germline V gene. This CDR3 contains 14 residues. Trimming left V 5 bases short and J 3 bases short, with 13 bases between. Here the CDR3 reads CASSPEVSYYGYTF. The CDR3 nucleotides read TGTGCCAGCAGTCCCGAGGTCAGTTACTATGGCTACACCTTC.